The 17 T cell receptor beta chains presented below share a single source sample, sequenced in a study of blood T cell repertoires in COVID-19. The repertoire was sequenced with immunoSEQ multiplex PCR; TCRdb's copy has only in-frame clones and lacks some. The sample has 350,000 to 400,000 clones, 86% seen once. The sample taken for sequencing was peripheral blood. Receptors originate from a woman in her sixties or seventies with COVID-19, enrolled during active disease.

With regard to this clone: A clone one base away is much larger, so this may be a read error. The CDR3 bases are TGTGCCAGCAGCCAAGGACTAGCGGGGCAAGAGACCCAGTACTTC. Residues: CASSQGLAGQETQYF. This sequence joins TRBV4-2 and TRBJ2-5; 11 bases map to TRBD2. V dropped 1 base and J dropped 2; count of bases not matched to a gene: 0. The CDR3 totals 15 residues. The germline V gene has CDR1 LGHNA and CDR2 YNFKEQ.

The chain joins TRBV19 to TRBJ2-7; 12 nucleotides match TRBD1. Germline values: CDR1 LNHDA, CDR2 SQIVND (reference sequence). The CDR3 sequence is 16 residues long. With V trimmed by 6 bases and J by 4 bases, 10 bases remained unmatched. The CDR3 DNA is TGTGCCAGTAGCCCACCTCTGGGACAGGGGGCTTACGAGCAGTACTTC. Protein sequence: CASSPPLGQGAYEQYF.

This clone was recorded only once. This chain uses TRBV30 with TRBJ1-3, with TRBD1 as a possible D gene (5 bases). Trimming removed 0 bases from V and 3 bases from J, with 9 bases in between. CDR1 and CDR2 (germline): GTSNPN, SVGIG (reference sequence). The CDR3 is 14 amino acids. The CDR3 bases are TGTGCCTGGAGTGTGGGGCACCTTGGAAACACCATATATTTT. It codes for CAWSVGHLGNTIYF.

The gene calls are TRBV5-1 and TRBJ1-3, with a weak D call TRBD1 (5 bases). The V and J ends lost 0 bases and 2 bases respectively, with 12 bases between them. The germline CDR1 and CDR2 sequences are SGHRS and YFSETQ. The CDR3 spans 16 residues. The CDR3 DNA follows: TGCGCCAGCAGCTTGGGCGGGGGAACGACTGGAAACACCATATATTTT. It translates to CASSLGGGTTGNTIYF.

The genes are TRBV5-1 and TRBJ2-1; 8 nucleotides align to TRBD1. In germline, CDR1 is SGHRS, CDR2 YFSETQ. V was pared by 5 bases and J by 2 bases, with 6 bases of the junction left unmatched. The CDR3 is 15 amino acids. CDR3 sequence: CASSVDRATYNEQFF. DNA for the CDR3: TGCGCCAGCAGTGTGGACAGGGCAACCTACAATGAGCAGTTCTTC.

This clone has a handful of counts. This chain joins TRBV5-4 and TRBJ2-1; 7 bases are a match to TRBD2. Germline CDR1 and CDR2: SGHNT and YYREEE (reference sequence). The junction had 4 bases not matched to a gene; V was cut back by 1 base and J by 6 bases. The CDR3 is 14 amino acids. The DNA of the CDR3 is TGTGCCAGCAGCTTGTACCTAGCGGTCAATGAGCAGTTCTTC. It specifies CASSLYLAVNEQFF.

This chain connects TRBV7-3 to TRBJ1-2; tentatively, D is TRBD1 (5 bases). This CDR3 spans 14 amino acids. Deletions cut 5 bases from V and 2 bases from J, with 12 bases between. CDR1 and CDR2 (germline): SGHTA, FQGTGA. The CDR3 loop is CASSPQAGNYGYTF. DNA for the CDR3: TGTGCCAGCAGCCCACAGGCGGGGAACTATGGCTACACCTTC.

This chain connects TRBV18 to TRBJ1-2; 7 positions agree with TRBD1. The CDR3 contains 18 residues. V lost 2 bases, J lost 0 bases, and 12 bases stayed unmatched. CDR1 is KGHSH, CDR2 LQKENI, per germline. As DNA, the CDR3 is TGTGCCAGCTCACCAATCGGTCCAGGGGGACCGACTAACTATGGCTACACCTTC. Translated, it gives CASSPIGPGGPTNYGYTF.

Note on this clone: Other DNA sequences in the same sample also yield this CDR3. The V call is TRBV19, the J call TRBJ2-1; 8 bases fit TRBD1. After removal of 3 bases from V and 0 bases from J, the junction contained 1 base not matched to a gene. Per the germline V gene, CDR1 is LNHDA and CDR2 is SQIVND (reference sequence). The CDR3 runs 15 residues. The CDR3 spells CASSIGQGSYNEQFF. Written as DNA, the CDR3 is TGTGCCAGTAGTATTGGACAGGGCTCCTACAATGAGCAGTTCTTC.

The V gene is TRBV6-5, the J gene TRBJ2-3; 8 nucleotides match TRBD2. With 6 bases clipped from V and 4 bases from J, the junction kept 6 bases outside the gene matches. Germline V gene data show CDR1 as MNHEY and CDR2 as SVGAGI. The CDR3 runs 14 residues. CDR3 region: CASRHGLAPDTQYF. The CDR3 DNA reads as TGTGCCAGCAGACACGGACTAGCCCCAGATACGCAGTATTTT.

V is TRBV30 and J is TRBJ2-5; TRBD2 might be the D (7 bases). This CDR3 has 15 amino acids. Trimming left V 4 bases short and J 4 bases short, with 19 bases between. Germline values: CDR1 GTSNPN, CDR2 SVGIG (reference sequence). CDR3: CAWNSGGRSGETQYF. CDR3 nucleotide sequence: TGTGCCTGGAACTCGGGGGGCCGGTCGGGAGAGACCCAGTACTTC.

This clone was counted a single time. V and J are TRBV6-4 and TRBJ2-1; possible D gene TRBD2, 6 bases. CDR3 length: 15 amino acids. V was shortened by 5 bases and J by 0 bases, with 11 bases between the two germline ends. Germline lookup yields CDR1 MRHNA and CDR2 SNTAGT. The CDR3 nucleotides are TGTGCCAGCAGTCCGGGGGAACTCTCCTACAATGAGCAGTTCTTC. Its protein is CASSPGELSYNEQFF.

V is TRBV18 and J is TRBJ2-6; TRBD2 is a possible D gene (5 bases). This CDR3 has 18 residues. The V gene's germline CDR1 is KGHSH and CDR2 LQKENI. V was cut by 3 bases and J by 3 bases, with 18 bases left in between. This CDR3 is CASSPDSVGPLGANVLTF. CDR3 DNA: TGTGCCAGCTCACCGGACTCGGTAGGGCCCCTTGGGGCCAACGTCCTGACTTTC.

J is TRBJ1-2 and V is TRBV6-5; the D is unclear. The V end was cut by 7 bases, the J end by 7 bases, with 19 bases between. CDR1 is MNHEY, CDR2 SVGAGI, per germline. The CDR3 is made up of 14 amino acids. The DNA of the CDR3 is TGTGCCAGCAACACAAACCGCGGGTCCGGTGGCTACACCTTC. Amino acids: CASNTNRGSGGYTF.

The chain uses TRBV7-9 and TRBJ2-7, with D possibly matching TRBD2 (5 bases). This CDR3 is built from 13 residues. The V gene's germline CDR1 is SEHNR and CDR2 FQNEAQ (reference sequence). V was clipped by 4 bases and J by 4 bases, with 11 bases between them. The CDR3 region is CASSSRGSYEQYF. The CDR3 DNA sequence: TGTGCCAGCAGCTCCCGAGGGAGTTACGAGCAGTACTTC.

The CDR3 region is CAWSTGLAGELFF. CDR3 nucleotide sequence: TGTGCCTGGAGTACAGGGTTAGCCGGGGAGCTGTTTTTT. This chain links TRBV30 with TRBJ2-2; D is perhaps TRBD1 (6 bases). In germline, CDR1 is GTSNPN, CDR2 SVGIG (reference sequence). Trimming shortened V by 2 bases and J by 6 bases, and 10 bases separated the two germline ends. The CDR3 contains 13 residues.

The gene calls are TRBV11-2 and TRBJ2-7; D remains ambiguous. The CDR3 runs 13 residues. Deletions cut 1 base from V and 6 bases from J, with 10 bases between. Germline assignment: CDR1 SGHAT and CDR2 FQNNGV. CDR3 sequence: CASSLGRSVEQYF. The CDR3 DNA follows: TGTGCCAGCAGCTTAGGTCGATCAGTCGAGCAGTACTTC.